The next 2 T cell receptor beta chains were all read from a single sample in a study of glioma-infiltrating T cells after dendritic cell vaccination. As to time point: after dendritic cell vaccination, including at tumor progression/relapse. Repertoires were generated with immunoSEQ multiplex PCR, while TCRdb's copy carries only in-frame clones and drops some. The sample contains just under 100,000 clones, around 80% of which appear only once. The starting material was blood, obtained after dendritic cell vaccination. These receptors were obtained from a human donor with glioblastoma.

This clone was seen just once. V is TRBV5-1 and J is TRBJ2-5; TRBD2 matches at 9 bases. V gave up 1 base and J gave up 2 bases; unmatched junction bases: 6. CDR3 size: 16 residues. The germline CDR1 and CDR2 sequences are SGHRS and YFSETQ. The CDR3 bases are TGCGCCAGCAGCTTGAGTGGGAGCGGGAGGCAAGAGACCCAGTACTTC. Translating it yields CASSLSGSGRQETQYF.

This sequence joins TRBV19 and TRBJ2-5, with D possibly being TRBD2 (5 bases). The V end lost 3 bases, the J end lost 5 bases, and 10 bases lay between the germline ends. CDR3 size: 13 residues. Germline loops: CDR1 LNHDA, CDR2 SQIVND (reference sequence). The CDR3 reads CASSMRVDETQYF. CDR3 sequence (DNA): TGTGCCAGTAGTATGAGGGTTGATGAGACCCAGTACTTC.